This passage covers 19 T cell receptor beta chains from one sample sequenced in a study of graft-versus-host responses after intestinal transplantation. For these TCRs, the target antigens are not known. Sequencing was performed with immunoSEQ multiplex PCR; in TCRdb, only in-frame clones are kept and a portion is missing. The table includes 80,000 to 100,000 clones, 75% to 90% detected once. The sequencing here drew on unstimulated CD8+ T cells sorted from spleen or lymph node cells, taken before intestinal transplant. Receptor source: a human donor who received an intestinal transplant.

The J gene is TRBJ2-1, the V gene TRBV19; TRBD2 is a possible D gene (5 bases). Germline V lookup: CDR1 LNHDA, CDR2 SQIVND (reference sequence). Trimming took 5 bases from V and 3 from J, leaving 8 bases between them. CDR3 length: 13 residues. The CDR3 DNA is TGTGCCAGTAGTCCCGGGGTCTACAATGAGCAGTTCTTC. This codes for CASSPGVYNEQFF. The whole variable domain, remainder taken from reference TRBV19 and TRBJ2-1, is DGGITQSPKYLFRKEGQNVTLSCEQNLNHDAMYWYRQDPGQGLRLIYYSQIVNDFQKGDIAEGYSVSREKKESFPLTVTSAQKNPTAFYLCASSPGVYNEQFFGPGTRLTVL.

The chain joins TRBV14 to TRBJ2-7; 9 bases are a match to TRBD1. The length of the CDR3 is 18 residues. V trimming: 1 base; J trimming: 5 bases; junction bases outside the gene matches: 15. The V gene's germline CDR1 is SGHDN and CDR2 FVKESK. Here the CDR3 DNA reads TGTGCCAGCAGCCAAGTTGATTTGAGTTGGGACAGGGCTAACGAGCAGTACTTC. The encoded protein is CASSQVDLSWDRANEQYF.

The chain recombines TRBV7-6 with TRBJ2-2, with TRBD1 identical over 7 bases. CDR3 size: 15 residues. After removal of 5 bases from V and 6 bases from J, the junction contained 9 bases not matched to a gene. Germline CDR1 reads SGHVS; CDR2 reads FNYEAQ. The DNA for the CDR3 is TGTGCCAGCAGCCATTACCGGACAGGCCCCGGGGAGCTGTTTTTT. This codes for CASSHYRTGPGELFF.

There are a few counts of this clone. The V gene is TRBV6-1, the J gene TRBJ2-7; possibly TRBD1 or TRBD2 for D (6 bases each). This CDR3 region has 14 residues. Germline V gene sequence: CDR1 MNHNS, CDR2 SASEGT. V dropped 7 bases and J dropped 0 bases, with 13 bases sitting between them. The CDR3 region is CASTLGGSSYEQYF. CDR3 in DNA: TGTGCCAGCACCCTAGGGGGGAGCTCCTACGAGCAGTACTTC.

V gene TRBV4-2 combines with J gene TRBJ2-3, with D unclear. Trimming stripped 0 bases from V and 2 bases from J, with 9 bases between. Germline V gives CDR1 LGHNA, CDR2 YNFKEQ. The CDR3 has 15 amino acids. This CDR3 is CASSQDDRHTDTQYF. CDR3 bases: TGTGCCAGCAGCCAAGATGATCGACACACAGATACGCAGTATTTT.

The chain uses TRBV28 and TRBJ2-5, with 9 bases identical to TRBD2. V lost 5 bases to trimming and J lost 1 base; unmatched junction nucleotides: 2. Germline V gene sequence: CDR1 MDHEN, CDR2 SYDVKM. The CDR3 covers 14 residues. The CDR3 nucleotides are TGTGCCAGCAGTCGACTAGCGGTCCAAGAGACCCAGTACTTC. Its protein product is CASSRLAVQETQYF.

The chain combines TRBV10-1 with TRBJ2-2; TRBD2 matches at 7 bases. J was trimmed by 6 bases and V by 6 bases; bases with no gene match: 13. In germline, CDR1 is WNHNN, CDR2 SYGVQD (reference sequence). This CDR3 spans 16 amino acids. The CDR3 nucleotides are TGCGCCAGCAGCCCAAGTGGGGGAGGGGTGGCCGGGGAGCTGTTTTTT. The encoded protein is CASSPSGGGVAGELFF.

CDR3 bases: TGTGCCAGCAGCTTAGTAGAGGGAGGCGGGGATACGCAGTATTTT. It is translated as CASSLVEGGGDTQYF. V gene TRBV13 combines with J gene TRBJ2-3, with D tentatively TRBD2 (6 bases). This CDR3 has 15 amino acids. The germline V and J ends were trimmed by 1 base and 6 bases, with 14 bases remaining between them. Germline CDR1 reads PRHDT; CDR2 reads FYEKMQ (reference sequence).

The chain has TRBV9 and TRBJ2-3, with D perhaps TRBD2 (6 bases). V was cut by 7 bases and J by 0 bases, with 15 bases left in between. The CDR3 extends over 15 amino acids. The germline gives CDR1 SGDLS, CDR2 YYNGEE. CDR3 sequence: CASGTRSGSTDTQYF. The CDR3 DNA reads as TGTGCCAGCGGGACCAGGAGCGGGAGCACAGATACGCAGTATTTT. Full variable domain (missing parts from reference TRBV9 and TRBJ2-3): DSGVTQTPKHLITATGQRVTLRCSPRSGDLSVYWYQQSLDQGLQFLIQYYNGEERAKGNILERFSAQQFPDLHSELNLSSLELGDSALYFCASGTRSGSTDTQYFGPGTRLTVL.

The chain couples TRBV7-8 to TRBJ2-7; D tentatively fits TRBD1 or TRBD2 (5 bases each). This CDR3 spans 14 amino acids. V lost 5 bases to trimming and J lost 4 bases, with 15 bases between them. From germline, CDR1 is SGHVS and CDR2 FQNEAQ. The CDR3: CASSPSGTAYEQYF. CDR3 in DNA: TGTGCCAGCAGCCCATCCGGGACGGCTTACGAGCAGTACTTC.

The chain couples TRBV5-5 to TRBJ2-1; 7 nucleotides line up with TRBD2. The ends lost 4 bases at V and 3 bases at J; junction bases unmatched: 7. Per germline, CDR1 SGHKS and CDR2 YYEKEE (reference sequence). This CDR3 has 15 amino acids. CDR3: CASSPGGRNYNEQFF. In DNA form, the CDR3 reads TGTGCCAGCAGCCCGGGGGGACGGAACTACAATGAGCAGTTCTTC. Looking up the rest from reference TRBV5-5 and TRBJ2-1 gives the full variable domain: DAGVTQSPTHLIKTRGQQVTLRCSPISGHKSVSWYQQVLGQGPQFIFQYYEKEERGRGNFPDRFSARQFPNYSSELNVNALLLGDSALYLCASSPGGRNYNEQFFGPGTRLTVL.

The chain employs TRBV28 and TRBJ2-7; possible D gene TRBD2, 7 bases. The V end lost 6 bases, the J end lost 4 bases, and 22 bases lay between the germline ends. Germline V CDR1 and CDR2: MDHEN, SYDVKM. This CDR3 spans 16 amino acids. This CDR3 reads CASSSWGRGIRYEQYF. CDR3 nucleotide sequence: TGTGCCAGCAGCTCATGGGGGCGGGGGATAAGATACGAGCAGTACTTC.

The CDR3 nucleotides are TGTGCCTGGAGTGTACTTGATGGTTTCCAGGGCCCCTACGAGCAGTACTTC. It yields the protein CAWSVLDGFQGPYEQYF. The V call is TRBV30, the J call TRBJ2-7; a weak D match, TRBD1 (5 bases). Germline loops: CDR1 GTSNPN, CDR2 SVGIG (reference sequence). The CDR3 totals 17 residues. Trimming took 0 bases from V and 2 from J, leaving 20 bases between them.

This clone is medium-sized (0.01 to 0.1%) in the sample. CDR3: CASSETASSYNSPLHF. CDR3 bases: TGTGCCAGCAGTGAAACAGCTAGCTCCTATAATTCACCCCTCCACTTT. The rearrangement links TRBV2 to TRBJ1-6; unclear D gene. Germline values: CDR1 SNHLY, CDR2 FYNNEI. The germline V and J ends were trimmed by 2 bases and 0 bases, with 8 bases remaining between them. The CDR3 is 16 residues long.

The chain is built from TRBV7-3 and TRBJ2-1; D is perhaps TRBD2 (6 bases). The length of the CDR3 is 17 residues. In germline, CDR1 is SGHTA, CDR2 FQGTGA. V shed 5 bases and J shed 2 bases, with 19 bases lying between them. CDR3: CASSAPAGRRPYNEQFF. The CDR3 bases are TGTGCCAGCAGCGCCCCCGCGGGACGGAGGCCCTACAATGAGCAGTTCTTC.

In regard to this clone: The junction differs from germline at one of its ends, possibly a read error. In DNA, the CDR3 is TGCAGTGCTAGAGACCCGCTAGCGGGAGCGTTC. Protein product: CSARDPLAGAF. The J gene is TRBJ2-7, the V gene TRBV20-1; 10 nucleotides line up with TRBD2. CDR3 size: 11 residues. Germline V lookup: CDR1 DFQATT, CDR2 SNEGSKA (reference sequence).

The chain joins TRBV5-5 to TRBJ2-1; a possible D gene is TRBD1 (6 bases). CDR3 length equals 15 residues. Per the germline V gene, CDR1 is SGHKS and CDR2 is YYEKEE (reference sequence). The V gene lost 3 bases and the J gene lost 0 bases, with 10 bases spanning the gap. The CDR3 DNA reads TGTGCCAGCAGCTCAAGGGGGAGCTCCTACAATGAGCAGTTCTTC. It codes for CASSSRGSSYNEQFF.

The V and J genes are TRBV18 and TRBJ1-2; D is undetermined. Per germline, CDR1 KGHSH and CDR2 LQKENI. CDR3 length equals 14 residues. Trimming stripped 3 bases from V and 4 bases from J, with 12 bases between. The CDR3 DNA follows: TGTGCCAGCTCACCGGGCAGCCACTTCTATGGCTACACCTTC. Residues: CASSPGSHFYGYTF.

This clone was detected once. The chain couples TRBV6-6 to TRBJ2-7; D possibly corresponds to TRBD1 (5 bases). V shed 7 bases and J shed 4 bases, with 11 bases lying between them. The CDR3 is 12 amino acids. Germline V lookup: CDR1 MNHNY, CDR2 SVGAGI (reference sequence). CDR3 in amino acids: CASKGVAYEQYF. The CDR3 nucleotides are TGTGCCAGCAAAGGGGTTGCTTACGAGCAGTACTTC.